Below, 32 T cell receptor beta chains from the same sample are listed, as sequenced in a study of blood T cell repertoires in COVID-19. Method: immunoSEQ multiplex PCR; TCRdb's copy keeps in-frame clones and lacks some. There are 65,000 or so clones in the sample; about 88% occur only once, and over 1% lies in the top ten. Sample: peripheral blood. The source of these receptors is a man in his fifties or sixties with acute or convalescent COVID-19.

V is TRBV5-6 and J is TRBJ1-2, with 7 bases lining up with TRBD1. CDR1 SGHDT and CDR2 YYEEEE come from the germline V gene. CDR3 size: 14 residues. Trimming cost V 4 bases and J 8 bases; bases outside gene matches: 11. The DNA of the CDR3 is TGTGCCAGCAGCCGTGGACAGGTAAACGGAGGCTACACCTTC. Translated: CASSRGQVNGGYTF.

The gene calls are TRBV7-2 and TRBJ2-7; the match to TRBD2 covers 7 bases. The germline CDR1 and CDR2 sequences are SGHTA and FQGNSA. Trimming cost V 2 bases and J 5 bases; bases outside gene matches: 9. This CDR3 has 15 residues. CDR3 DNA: TGTGCCAGCAGCTTACAGGTTATGGGGGGGAACGAGCAGTACTTC. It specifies CASSLQVMGGNEQYF.

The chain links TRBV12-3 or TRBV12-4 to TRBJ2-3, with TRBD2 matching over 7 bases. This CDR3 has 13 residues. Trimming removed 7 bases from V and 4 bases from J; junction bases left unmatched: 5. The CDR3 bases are TGTGCCAGCACAAGCGGGGACCCAGATACGCAGTATTTT. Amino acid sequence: CASTSGDPDTQYF.

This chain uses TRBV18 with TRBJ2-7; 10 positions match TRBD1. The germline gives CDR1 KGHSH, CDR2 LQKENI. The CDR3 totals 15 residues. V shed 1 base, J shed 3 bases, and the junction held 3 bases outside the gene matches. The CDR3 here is CASSPRTGGSYEQYF. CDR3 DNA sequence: TGTGCCAGCTCACCACGGACAGGGGGGAGCTACGAGCAGTACTTC.

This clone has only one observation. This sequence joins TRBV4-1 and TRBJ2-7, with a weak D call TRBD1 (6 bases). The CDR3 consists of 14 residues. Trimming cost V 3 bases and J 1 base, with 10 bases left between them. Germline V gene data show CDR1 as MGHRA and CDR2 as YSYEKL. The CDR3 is CASSHPTGSYEQYF. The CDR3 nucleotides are TGCGCCAGCAGCCACCCGACAGGATCCTACGAGCAGTACTTC.

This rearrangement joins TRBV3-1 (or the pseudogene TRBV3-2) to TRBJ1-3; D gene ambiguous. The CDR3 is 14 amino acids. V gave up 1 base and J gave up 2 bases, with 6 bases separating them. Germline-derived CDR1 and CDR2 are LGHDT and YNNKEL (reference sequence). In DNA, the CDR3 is TGTGCCAGCAGCCAAGTGTCTGCTGGAAACACCATATATTTT. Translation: CASSQVSAGNTIYF.

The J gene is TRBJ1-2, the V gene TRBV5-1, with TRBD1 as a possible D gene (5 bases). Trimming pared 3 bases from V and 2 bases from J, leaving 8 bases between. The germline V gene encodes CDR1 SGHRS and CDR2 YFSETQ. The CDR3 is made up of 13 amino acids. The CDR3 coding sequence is TGCGCCAGCAGCTACGACAGCAACTATGGCTACACCTTC. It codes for CASSYDSNYGYTF.

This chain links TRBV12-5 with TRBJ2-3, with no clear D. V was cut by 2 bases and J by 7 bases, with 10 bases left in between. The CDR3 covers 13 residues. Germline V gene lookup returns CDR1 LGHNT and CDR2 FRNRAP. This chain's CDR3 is CASGLLGPNTQYF. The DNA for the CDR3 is TGTGCTAGTGGTTTGTTGGGCCCCAATACGCAGTATTTT.

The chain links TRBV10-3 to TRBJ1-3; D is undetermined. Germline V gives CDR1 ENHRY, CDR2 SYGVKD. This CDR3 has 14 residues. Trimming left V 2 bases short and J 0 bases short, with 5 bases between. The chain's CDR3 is CAISERGSGNTIYF. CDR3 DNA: TGTGCCATCAGTGAGCGCGGCTCTGGAAACACCATATATTTT.

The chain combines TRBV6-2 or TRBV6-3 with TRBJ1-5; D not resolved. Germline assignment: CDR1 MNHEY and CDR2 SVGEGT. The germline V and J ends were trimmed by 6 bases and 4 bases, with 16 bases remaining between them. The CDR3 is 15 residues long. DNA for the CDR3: TGTGCCAGCAGGCCTGGGGAGTGGGGTAATCAGCCCCAGCATTTT. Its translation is CASRPGEWGNQPQHF.

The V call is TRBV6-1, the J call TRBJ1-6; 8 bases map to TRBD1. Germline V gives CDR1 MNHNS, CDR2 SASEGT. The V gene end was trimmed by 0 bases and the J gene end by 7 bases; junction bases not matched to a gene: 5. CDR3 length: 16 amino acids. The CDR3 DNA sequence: TGTGCCAGCAGTGAAGCGCGGGCAGGGGGCAATTCACCCCTCCACTTT. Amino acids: CASSEARAGGNSPLHF.

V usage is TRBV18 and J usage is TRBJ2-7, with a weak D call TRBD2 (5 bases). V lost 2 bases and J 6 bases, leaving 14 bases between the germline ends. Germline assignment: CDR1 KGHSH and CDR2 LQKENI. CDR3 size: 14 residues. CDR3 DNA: TGTGCCAGCTCACCAGGTCGGGGTAATATCGAGCAGTACTTC. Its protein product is CASSPGRGNIEQYF.

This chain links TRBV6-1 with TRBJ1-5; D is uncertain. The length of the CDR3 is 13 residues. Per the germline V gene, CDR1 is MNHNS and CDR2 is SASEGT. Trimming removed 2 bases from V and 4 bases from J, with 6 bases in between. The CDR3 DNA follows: TGTGCCAGCAGTGAAATACAGAATCAGCCCCAGCATTTT. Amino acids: CASSEIQNQPQHF.

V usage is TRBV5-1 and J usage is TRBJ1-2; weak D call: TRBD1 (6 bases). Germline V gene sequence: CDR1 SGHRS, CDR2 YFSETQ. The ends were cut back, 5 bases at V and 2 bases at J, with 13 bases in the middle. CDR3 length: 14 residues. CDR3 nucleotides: TGCGCCAGCAGGGGGGGGCTGAGCAACTATGGCTACACCTTC. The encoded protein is CASRGGLSNYGYTF.

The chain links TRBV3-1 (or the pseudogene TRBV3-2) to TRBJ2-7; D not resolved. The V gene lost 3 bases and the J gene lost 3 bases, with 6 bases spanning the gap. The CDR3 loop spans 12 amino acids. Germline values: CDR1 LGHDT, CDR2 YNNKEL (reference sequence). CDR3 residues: CASSQVDYEQYF. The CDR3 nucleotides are TGTGCCAGCAGCCAGGTAGACTACGAGCAGTACTTC.

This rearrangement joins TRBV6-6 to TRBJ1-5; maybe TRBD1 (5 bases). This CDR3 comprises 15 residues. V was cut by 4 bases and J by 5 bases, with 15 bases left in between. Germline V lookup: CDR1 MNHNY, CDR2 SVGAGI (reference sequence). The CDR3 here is CASSSWGGRDQPQHF. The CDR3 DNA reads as TGTGCCAGCAGTTCGTGGGGGGGACGAGATCAGCCCCAGCATTTT.

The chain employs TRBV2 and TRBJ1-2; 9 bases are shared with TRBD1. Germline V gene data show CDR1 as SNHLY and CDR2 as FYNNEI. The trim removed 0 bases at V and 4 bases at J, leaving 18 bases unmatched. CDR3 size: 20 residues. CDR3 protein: CASSEARSSRKTGGVYGYTF. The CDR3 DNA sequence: TGTGCCAGCAGTGAAGCACGATCCTCCCGAAAGACAGGGGGTGTCTATGGCTACACCTTC.

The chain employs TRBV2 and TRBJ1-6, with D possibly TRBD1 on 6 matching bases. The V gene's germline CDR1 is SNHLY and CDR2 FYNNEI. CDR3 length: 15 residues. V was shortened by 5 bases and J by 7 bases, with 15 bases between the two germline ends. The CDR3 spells CASSSTGLWNSPLHF. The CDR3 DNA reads TGTGCCAGCAGTTCCACAGGGTTATGGAATTCACCCCTCCACTTT. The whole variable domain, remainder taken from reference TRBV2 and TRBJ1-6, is EPEVTQTPSHQVTQMGQEVILRCVPISNHLYFYWYRQILGQKVEFLVSFYNNEISEKSEIFDDQFSVERPDGSNFTLKIRSTKLEDSAMYFCASSSTGLWNSPLHFGNGTRLTVT.

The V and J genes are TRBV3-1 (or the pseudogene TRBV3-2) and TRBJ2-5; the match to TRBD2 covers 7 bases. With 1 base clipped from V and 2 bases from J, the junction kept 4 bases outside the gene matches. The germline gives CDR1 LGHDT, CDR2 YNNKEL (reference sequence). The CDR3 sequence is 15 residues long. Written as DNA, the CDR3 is TGTGCCAGCAGCCAAGGGGGGGGGAGACAAGAGACCCAGTACTTC. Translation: CASSQGGGRQETQYF.

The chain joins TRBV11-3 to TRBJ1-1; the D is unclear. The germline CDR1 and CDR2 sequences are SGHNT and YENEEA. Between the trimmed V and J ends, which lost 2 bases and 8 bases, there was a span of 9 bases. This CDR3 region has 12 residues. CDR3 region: CASSLSPGEAFF. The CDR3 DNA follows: TGTGCCAGCAGCTTAAGTCCGGGAGAAGCTTTCTTT. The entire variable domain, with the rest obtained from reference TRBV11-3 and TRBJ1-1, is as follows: EAGVVQSPRYKIIEKKQPVAFWCNPISGHNTLYWYLQNLGQGPELLIRYENEEAVDDSQLPKDRFSAERLKGVDSTLKIQPAELGDSAVYLCASSLSPGEAFFGQGTRLTVV.

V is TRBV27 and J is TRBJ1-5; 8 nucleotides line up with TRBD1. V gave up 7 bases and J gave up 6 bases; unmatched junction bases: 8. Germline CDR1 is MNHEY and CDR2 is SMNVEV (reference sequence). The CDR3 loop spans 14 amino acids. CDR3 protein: CASKQGGPSQPQHF. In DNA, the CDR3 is TGTGCCAGCAAACAGGGGGGGCCCAGTCAGCCCCAGCATTTT.

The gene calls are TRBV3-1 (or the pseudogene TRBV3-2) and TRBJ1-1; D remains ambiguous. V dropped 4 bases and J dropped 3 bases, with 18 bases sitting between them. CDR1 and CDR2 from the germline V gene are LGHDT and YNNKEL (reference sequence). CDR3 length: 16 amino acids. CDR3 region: CASSRSILSIDTEAFF. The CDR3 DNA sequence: TGTGCCAGCAGCCGATCAATCCTGTCCATAGACACTGAAGCTTTCTTT.

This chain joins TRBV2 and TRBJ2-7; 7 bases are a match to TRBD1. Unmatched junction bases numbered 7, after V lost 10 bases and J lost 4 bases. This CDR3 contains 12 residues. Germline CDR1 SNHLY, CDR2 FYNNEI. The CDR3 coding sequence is TGTGCCATTTACCCGACAGGGTACGAGCAGTACTTC. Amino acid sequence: CAIYPTGYEQYF.

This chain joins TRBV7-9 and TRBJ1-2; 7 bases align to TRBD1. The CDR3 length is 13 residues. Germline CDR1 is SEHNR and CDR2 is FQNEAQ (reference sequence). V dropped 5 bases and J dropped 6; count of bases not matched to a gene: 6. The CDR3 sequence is CASSLGQLNGYTF. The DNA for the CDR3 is TGTGCCAGCAGCCTGGGACAGTTAAATGGCTACACCTTC.

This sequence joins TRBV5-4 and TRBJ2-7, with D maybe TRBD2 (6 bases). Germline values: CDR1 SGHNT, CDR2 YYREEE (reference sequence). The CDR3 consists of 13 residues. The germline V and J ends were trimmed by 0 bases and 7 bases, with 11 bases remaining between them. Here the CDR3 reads CASSLVLGREQYF. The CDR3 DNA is TGTGCCAGCAGCTTGGTTCTGGGGAGGGAGCAGTACTTC.

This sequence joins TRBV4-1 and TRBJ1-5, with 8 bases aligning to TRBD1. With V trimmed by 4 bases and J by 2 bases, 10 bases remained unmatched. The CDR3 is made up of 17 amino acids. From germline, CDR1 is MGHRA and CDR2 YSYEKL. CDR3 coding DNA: TGCGCCAGCAGCCCGGGACAGGCACGAGGTGGCAATCAGCCCCAGCATTTT. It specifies CASSPGQARGGNQPQHF.

This CDR3 is CASSSDRNTEAFF. The CDR3 coding sequence is TGTGCCAGCAGCTCCGACAGAAACACTGAAGCTTTCTTT. This sequence joins TRBV11-3 and TRBJ1-1, with D perhaps matching TRBD1 (5 bases). Trimming pared 4 bases from V and 2 bases from J, leaving 8 bases between. The CDR3 length is 13 residues. Looked up from germline, CDR1 is SGHNT and CDR2 is YENEEA.

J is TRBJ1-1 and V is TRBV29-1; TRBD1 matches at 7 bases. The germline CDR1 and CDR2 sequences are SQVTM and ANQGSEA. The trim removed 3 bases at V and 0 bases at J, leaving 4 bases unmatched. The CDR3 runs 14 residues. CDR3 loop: CSVDRDSLNTEAFF. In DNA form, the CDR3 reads TGCAGCGTTGACAGGGACAGTCTGAACACTGAAGCTTTCTTT.

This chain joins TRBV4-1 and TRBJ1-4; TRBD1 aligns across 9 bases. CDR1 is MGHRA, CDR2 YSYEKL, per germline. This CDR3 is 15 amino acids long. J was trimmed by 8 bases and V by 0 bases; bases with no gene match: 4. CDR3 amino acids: CASSQDGTGREKLFF. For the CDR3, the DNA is TGCGCCAGCAGCCAAGATGGGACAGGGCGGGAAAAACTGTTTTTT.

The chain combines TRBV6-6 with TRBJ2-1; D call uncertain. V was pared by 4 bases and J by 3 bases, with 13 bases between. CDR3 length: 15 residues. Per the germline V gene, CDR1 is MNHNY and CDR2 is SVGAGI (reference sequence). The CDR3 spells CASSSGVQHYNEQFF. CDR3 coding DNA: TGTGCCAGCAGTTCAGGTGTGCAGCACTACAATGAGCAGTTCTTC.

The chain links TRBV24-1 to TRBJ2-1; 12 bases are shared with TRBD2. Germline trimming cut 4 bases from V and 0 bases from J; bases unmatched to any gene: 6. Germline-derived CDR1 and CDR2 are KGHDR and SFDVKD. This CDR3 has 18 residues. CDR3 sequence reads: CATSDLAGGLSSYNEQFF. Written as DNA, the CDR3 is TGTGCCACCAGTGACCTAGCGGGGGGGCTTTCCTCCTACAATGAGCAGTTCTTC.

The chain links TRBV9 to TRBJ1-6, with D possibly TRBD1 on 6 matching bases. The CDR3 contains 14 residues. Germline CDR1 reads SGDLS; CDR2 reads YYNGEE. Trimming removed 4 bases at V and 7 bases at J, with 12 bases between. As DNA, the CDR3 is TGTGCCAGCAGCCTTAACAGGGAGAATTCACCCCTCCACTTT. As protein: CASSLNRENSPLHF.